Listed below are T cell receptor beta chains from one sample, sequenced in a study of tumor and adjacent non-tumor tissue in lung cancer. In TCRdb, the multiplex PCR reads were re-called with MiXCR into one record per CDR3 protein. Altogether about 110,000 distinct CDR3 sequences are present, more than 60% being singletons, with the ten largest covering more than 35%. Sample: lung tumor tissue. The receptors stem from a woman aged 55-70 years with non-small cell lung cancer. Each CDR3 is given with its conserved first and last residue. Fields, in order: D gene, V gene, CDR3 length, clone size, J gene, CDR3 DNA, CDR3 protein. The D gene is left open where the match is weak. Clone sizes are given selectively: once, few, many, or a class where the clone is expanded.

D: TRBD2; V: TRBV7-9; length: 16; size: many; J: TRBJ2-7; DNA: TGTGCCAGCAGCTTAATGACTAGCACCTCTTCCTACGAGCAGTACTTC; CDR3: CASSLMTSTSSYEQYF
D: NA; V: TRBV20-1; length: 15; size: NA; J: TRBJ1-1; DNA: TGCAGTGCTAGAGATGGGATGGGCCGGGACACTGTAGCTTTCTTT; CDR3: CSARDGMGRDTVAFF
D: NA; V: TRBV11-3; length: 13; size: NA; J: TRBJ2-1; DNA: TGTGCCAGCACGGGGGCGCCTTACTATGAGCTGTTCTTC; CDR3: CASTGAPYYELFF
D: TRBD1; V: TRBV20-1; length: 16; size: NA; J: TRBJ1-5; DNA: TGCAGTGCGGGTGGGACAGGCCGGCAGAGTAATCAGCCCCAGCATTTT; CDR3: CSAGGTGRQSNQPQHF
D: NA; V: TRBV28; length: 13; size: NA; J: TRBJ2-5; DNA: TGTGCCAGCAGAAGTGGTGGGGAAGGGACCCAGTACTTC; CDR3: CASRSGGEGTQYF
D: NA; V: TRBV20-1; length: 14; size: NA; J: TRBJ2-5; DNA: TGCAGTGCTAGACGAGGGGGGTACCAAGATGCCCAGTACTTC; CDR3: CSARRGGYQDAQYF
D: TRBD2; V: TRBV4-2; length: 16; size: once; J: TRBJ2-2; DNA: TGTGCCAGCAGCCAAGGTGCGGGAGGGAAGACCGGGGAGCTGTTTTTT; CDR3: CASSQGAGGKTGELFF
D: NA; V: TRBV11-1; length: 13; size: NA; J: TRBJ1-1; DNA: TGTACCAGTAGCCTGGACAGCAACACTGAAGCTTTCTTT; CDR3: CTSSLDSNTEAFF
D: NA; V: TRBV18; length: 14; size: NA; J: TRBJ2-3; DNA: TGTGTCAGCTCGGCCTTATCCTCCACAGATACGCAGTATTTT; CDR3: CVSSALSSTDTQYF
D: NA; V: TRBV11-2; length: 13; size: NA; J: TRBJ2-3; DNA: TGTGCCAGCAGCCGGGACTTCACAGATAAGCAGTATTTT; CDR3: CASSRDFTDKQYF
D: TRBD1; V: TRBV7-9; length: 13; size: NA; J: TRBJ1-2; DNA: TGTGCCAGCAGCTTAACAGGGGATGGTGGCTACACCTTC; CDR3: CASSLTGDGGYTF
D: NA; V: TRBV7-2; length: 15; size: NA; J: TRBJ1-1; DNA: TGTGCCAGCAGCTTTGAAGCGCGGACGAACACTGAAGCTTTCTTT; CDR3: CASSFEARTNTEAFF
D: NA; V: TRBV20-1; length: 18; size: NA; J: TRBJ1-1; DNA: TGCAGTGCTAGAGTTGGCCAGGATGTTCAGTACTGGGGCACTGAAGCTATCTTT; CDR3: CSARVGQDVQYWGTEAIF
D: TRBD1; V: TRBV4-3; length: 16; size: many; J: TRBJ1-2; DNA: TGCGCCAGCAGCGGCGGACAGGGGAGTCATAACTATGGCTACACCTTC; CDR3: CASSGGQGSHNYGYTF
D: NA; V: TRBV11-2; length: 13; size: few; J: TRBJ2-2; DNA: TGTGCCAGCAGTTTTTTCCAGACCGGGAAGCTGTTTTTT; CDR3: CASSFFQTGKLFF
D: NA; V: TRBV5-4; length: 14; size: NA; J: TRBJ2-7; DNA: TGTGCCAGCAACTTGGACTGGGACTCCTACGCGCAGTACTTC; CDR3: CASNLDWDSYAQYF
D: TRBD1; V: TRBV12-3/TRBV12-4; length: 14; size: many; J: TRBJ1-1; DNA: TGTGCCAGCATCAACAGGGGAATAAACACTGAAGCTTTCTTT; CDR3: CASINRGINTEAFF
D: TRBD2; V: TRBV11-2; length: 16; size: once; J: TRBJ2-2; DNA: TGTGCCAGCAGCTTAGTACTAGCGGGAGAATCCGGGGAGCTGTTTTTT; CDR3: CASSLVLAGESGELFF
D: TRBD2; V: TRBV11-2; length: 17; size: NA; J: TRBJ2-5; DNA: TGTGCCAGCAGCTTAGTAGTGGCGGGGGGGACGGATGAGACTCAGTACTTC; CDR3: CASSLVVAGGTDETQYF
D: NA; V: TRBV28; length: 13; size: NA; J: TRBJ1-2; DNA: TGTGCCAGCAGTTTAGGAAACAGGGACAACTATACCTTC; CDR3: CASSLGNRDNYTF
D: TRBD1; V: TRBV25-1; length: 15; size: NA; J: TRBJ1-1; DNA: TGTGCCAGCAGTGTTCAAGACAGGGGGTCCGTTGAAGTTTTCTTT; CDR3: CASSVQDRGSVEVFF
D: NA; V: TRBV28; length: 16; size: NA; J: TRBJ1-4; DNA: NA; CDR3: CASSFAGGTGNEKLLF
D: NA; V: TRBV11-3; length: 13; size: NA; J: TRBJ2-1; DNA: TGTGCCAGCACGGGGGCGTCCTATAATGAGAAGTTCTTT; CDR3: CASTGASYNEKFF
D: TRBD2; V: TRBV6-6; length: 15; size: NA; J: TRBJ2-3; DNA: TGTTCCAGTACAAGGAGGGAGGGAACCCTGGATACGCAGTATTTT; CDR3: CSSTRREGTLDTQYF
D: NA; V: TRBV5-4; length: 17; size: NA; J: TRBJ2-6; DNA: TGTGCCAGCAGCTTGGGGGGGCGCAGCTCAGGGGCCAACGTCCTGACTTTC; CDR3: CASSLGGRSSGANVLTF
D: TRBD1; V: TRBV12-3/TRBV12-4; length: 15; size: NA; J: TRBJ2-7; DNA: TGTGCCAGCAGTTCGAACAGGGGGCCCAACTACGAGCAGTACTTC; CDR3: CASSSNRGPNYEQYF
D: NA; V: TRBV12-3/TRBV12-4; length: 12; size: NA; J: TRBJ2-3; DNA: TGTGCCAGGACTTCGGACCTAGGGGCGCAGTATTTT; CDR3: CARTSDLGAQYF
D: NA; V: TRBV29-1; length: 12; size: NA; J: TRBJ2-3; DNA: TGCAGCTTTGGAACGTTTGGGAGGACGCAGTATTTT; CDR3: CSFGTFGRTQYF
D: TRBD2; V: TRBV28; length: 17; size: many; J: TRBJ2-3; DNA: TGTGCCAGCAGTTACTCTAACTTAGCGGGGGCAAGGGATACGCAGTATTTT; CDR3: CASSYSNLAGARDTQYF
D: TRBD2; V: TRBV12-5; length: 16; size: NA; J: TRBJ2-5; DNA: TGTGCTAGTGCTTCGTGGACTAGAGGGGCCCAAGAGACCCAGTACTTC; CDR3: CASASWTRGAQETQYF
D: NA; V: TRBV20-1; length: 11; size: once; J: TRBJ1-2; DNA: TGCAGTGTTAGACATGGTAACGGCTATACCTTC; CDR3: CSVRHGNGYTF
D: NA; V: TRBV14; length: 14; size: NA; J: TRBJ2-7; DNA: TGTGCCAGCAGCCACGGCAGTTCTGCCTACGAGCAGTACTTC; CDR3: CASSHGSSAYEQYF
D: TRBD1; V: TRBV20-1; length: 19; size: NA; J: TRBJ1-2; DNA: TGCAGTGCTAGAGATCGGTCGGGACAGAGGAAAGGAGAAGCCTATGGCTACACCTTC; CDR3: CSARDRSGQRKGEAYGYTF
D: NA; V: TRBV28; length: 14; size: few; J: TRBJ2-7; DNA: TGTGCCAGCAGTCCCCCCGGCAGGGGTCGCGAGCAGTACTTC; CDR3: CASSPPGRGREQYF
D: TRBD1; V: TRBV29-1; length: 16; size: NA; J: TRBJ2-3; DNA: TGCAGCGTTGTTATGGGGACAGGGGGCATAACAGATACGCAGTATTTT; CDR3: CSVVMGTGGITDTQYF
D: NA; V: TRBV13; length: 18; size: many; J: TRBJ1-2; DNA: TGTGCCAGCAGCCCCGAAAGGAGACACAACACGTTTAACTATGGCTACACCTTC; CDR3: CASSPERRHNTFNYGYTF
D: NA; V: TRBV20-1; length: 14; size: NA; J: TRBJ2-7; DNA: TGCAGTTCTAGCGAACTAGCAGCGACCTACGATCAGTACTTC; CDR3: CSSSELAATYDQYF
D: NA; V: TRBV28; length: 15; size: NA; J: TRBJ2-7; DNA: TGTGCCAGCAGTCCCCAGCGAGGGGGCTCCTACGAGCAGTACTTC; CDR3: CASSPQRGGSYEQYF
D: NA; V: TRBV11-1; length: 15; size: once; J: TRBJ2-1; DNA: TGTGCCACCAGCTTATTGGTGACAGGTTTCAATGAGCAGATCTTC; CDR3: CATSLLVTGFNEQIF
D: NA; V: TRBV28; length: 15; size: NA; J: TRBJ2-7; DNA: TGTGCCAGCAGTTCCTGTGGAGGGCCCTCCTACGAGCAGTACTTC; CDR3: CASSSCGGPSYEQYF
D: NA; V: TRBV11-3; length: 15; size: NA; J: TRBJ1-1; DNA: TGTGTCAGCAGCTTAGATTCGCGGAGAGTCACTGAAGCTTTCTTT; CDR3: CVSSLDSRRVTEAFF
D: NA; V: TRBV6-2/TRBV6-3; length: 14; size: NA; J: TRBJ1-1; DNA: TGTGCCAGCAGCTTCCCCATCATGAACACTGAAGCTTTCTTC; CDR3: CASSFPIMNTEAFF
D: NA; V: TRBV15; length: 15; size: NA; J: TRBJ2-3; DNA: TGTGCCACCAGCCCCGTCTCCTGGGGCAATCAGCCCCAGTATTTT; CDR3: CATSPVSWGNQPQYF
D: TRBD1; V: TRBV12-3/TRBV12-4; length: 17; size: NA; J: TRBJ2-4; DNA: TGTGCCAGCAGTTTAGCGGGACAGGGGACGACCAAAAACATTCAGTACTTC; CDR3: CASSLAGQGTTKNIQYF
D: NA; V: TRBV11-2; length: 11; size: NA; J: TRBJ2-1; DNA: TGTGCCAGCAGCTGGGCTAGTCGTGGGTTCTTC; CDR3: CASSWASRGFF
D: NA; V: TRBV4-3; length: 15; size: NA; J: TRBJ2-2; DNA: TGCGCCAGCAGCTCCTCGGGTGGTCGGTCCGGGGAGCTATTTTTT; CDR3: CASSSSGGRSGELFF
D: NA; V: TRBV28; length: 15; size: NA; J: TRBJ2-4; DNA: TGTGCCAGCAGTTTAGGTGGTCCGGCCAAAAACATTCAGTACTTC; CDR3: CASSLGGPAKNIQYF
D: NA; V: TRBV11-2; length: 15; size: NA; J: TRBJ2-3; DNA: TGTGCCAGCAGCGCCATCGGGACGGCCGGAGATACGCAGTATTTT; CDR3: CASSAIGTAGDTQYF
D: NA; V: TRBV11-3; length: 14; size: NA; J: TRBJ2-7; DNA: TGTGCCTGCAGCTTAGATACGTGTACCTACGAGCAGTACTTC; CDR3: CACSLDTCTYEQYF
D: NA; V: TRBV12-3/TRBV12-4; length: 16; size: NA; J: TRBJ1-2; DNA: TGTGCCAGTAGTTTGGGCAGACAAGCAAACCTCTATGGCTACATCTTC; CDR3: CASSLGRQANLYGYIF